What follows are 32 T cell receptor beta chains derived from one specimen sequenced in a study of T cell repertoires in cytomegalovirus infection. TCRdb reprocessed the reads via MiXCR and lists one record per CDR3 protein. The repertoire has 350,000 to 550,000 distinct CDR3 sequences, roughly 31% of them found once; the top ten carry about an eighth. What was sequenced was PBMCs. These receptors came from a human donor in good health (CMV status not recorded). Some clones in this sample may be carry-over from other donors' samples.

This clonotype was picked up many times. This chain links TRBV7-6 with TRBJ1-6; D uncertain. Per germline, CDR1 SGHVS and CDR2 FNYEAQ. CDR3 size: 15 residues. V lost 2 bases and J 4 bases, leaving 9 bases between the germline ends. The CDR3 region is CASSLSTDYNSPLHF. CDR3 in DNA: TGTGCCAGCAGCTTAAGCACGGATTATAATTCACCCCTCCACTTT.

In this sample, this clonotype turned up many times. The DNA for the CDR3 is TGTGCCAGCAGGGCTGGAGGCAATCAGCCCCAGCATTTT. As protein: CASRAGGNQPQHF. V gene TRBV12-3 or TRBV12-4 combines with J gene TRBJ1-5; no clear D. V was trimmed by 6 bases and J by 2 bases, leaving 8 bases between them. The CDR3 contains 13 residues.

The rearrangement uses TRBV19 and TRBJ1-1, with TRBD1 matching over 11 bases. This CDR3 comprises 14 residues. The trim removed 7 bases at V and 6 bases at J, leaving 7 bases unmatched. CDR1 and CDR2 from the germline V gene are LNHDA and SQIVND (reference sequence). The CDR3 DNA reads TGTGCCAGTAAGGTTGGGACAGGGGGTCCTGAAGCTTTCTTT. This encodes CASKVGTGGPEAFF.

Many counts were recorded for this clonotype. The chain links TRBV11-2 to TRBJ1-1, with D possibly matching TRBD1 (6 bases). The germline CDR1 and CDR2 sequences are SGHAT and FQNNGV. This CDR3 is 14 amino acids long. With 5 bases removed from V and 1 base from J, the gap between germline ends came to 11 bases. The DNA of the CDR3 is TGTGCCAGCAGCGGACGGACAGCGAACACTGAAGCTTTCTTT. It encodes CASSGRTANTEAFF.

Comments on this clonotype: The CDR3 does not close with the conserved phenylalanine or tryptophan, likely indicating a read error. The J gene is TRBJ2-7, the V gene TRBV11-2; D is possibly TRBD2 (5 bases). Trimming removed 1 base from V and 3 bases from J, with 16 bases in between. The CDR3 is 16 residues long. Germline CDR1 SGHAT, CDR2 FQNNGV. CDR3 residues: CASSLGPSGVNYEQYL. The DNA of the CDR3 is TGTGCCAGCAGCTTAGGTCCCAGCGGCGTAAACTACGAGCAGTACTTA.

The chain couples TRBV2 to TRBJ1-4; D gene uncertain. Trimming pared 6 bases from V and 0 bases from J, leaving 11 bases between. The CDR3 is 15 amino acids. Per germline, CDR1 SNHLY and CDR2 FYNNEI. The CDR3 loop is CASRIYSSTNEKLFF. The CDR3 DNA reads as TGTGCCAGCAGGATCTACAGCTCAACTAATGAAAAACTGTTTTTT.

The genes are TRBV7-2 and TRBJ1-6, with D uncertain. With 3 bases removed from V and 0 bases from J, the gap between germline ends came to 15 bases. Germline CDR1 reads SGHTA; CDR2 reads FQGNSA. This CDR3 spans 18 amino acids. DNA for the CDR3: TGTGCCAGCAGCTTTTCAGGAGGTCCGAGCTCCTATAATTCACCCCTCCACTTT. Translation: CASSFSGGPSSYNSPLHF. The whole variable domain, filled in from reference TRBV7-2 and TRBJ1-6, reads GAGVSQSPSNKVTEKGKDVELRCDPISGHTALYWYRQSLGQGLEFLIYFQGNSAPDKSGLPSDRFSAERTGGSVSTLTIQRTQQEDSAVYLCASSFSGGPSSYNSPLHFGNGTRLTVT.

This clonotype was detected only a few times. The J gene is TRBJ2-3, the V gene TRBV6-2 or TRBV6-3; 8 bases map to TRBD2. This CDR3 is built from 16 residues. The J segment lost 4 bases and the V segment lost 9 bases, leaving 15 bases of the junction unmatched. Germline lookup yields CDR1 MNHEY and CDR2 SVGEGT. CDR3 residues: CASGPGWASGSDTQYF. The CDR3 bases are TGTGCCAGTGGGCCCGGTTGGGCTAGCGGGTCAGATACGCAGTATTTT.

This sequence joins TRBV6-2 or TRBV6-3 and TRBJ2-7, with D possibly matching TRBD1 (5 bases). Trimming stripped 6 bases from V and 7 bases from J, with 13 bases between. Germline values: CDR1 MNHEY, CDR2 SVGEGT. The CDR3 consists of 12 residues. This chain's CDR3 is CASSSGIGEQYF. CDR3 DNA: TGTGCCAGCAGCTCAGGGATCGGTGAGCAGTACTTC.

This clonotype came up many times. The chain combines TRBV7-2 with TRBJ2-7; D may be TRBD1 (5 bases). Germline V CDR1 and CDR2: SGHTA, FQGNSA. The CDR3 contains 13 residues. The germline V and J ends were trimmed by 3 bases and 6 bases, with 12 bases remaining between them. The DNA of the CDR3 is TGTGCCAGCAGCTTTTCAGGGCCGGGCGAGCAGTACTTC. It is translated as CASSFSGPGEQYF.

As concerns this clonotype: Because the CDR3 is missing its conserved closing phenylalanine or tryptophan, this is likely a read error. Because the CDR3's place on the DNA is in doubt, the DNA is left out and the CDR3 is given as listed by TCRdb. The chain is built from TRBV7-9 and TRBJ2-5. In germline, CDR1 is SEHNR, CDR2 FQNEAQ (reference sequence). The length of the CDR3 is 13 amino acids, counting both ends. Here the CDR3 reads CASSLLVEETQNL.

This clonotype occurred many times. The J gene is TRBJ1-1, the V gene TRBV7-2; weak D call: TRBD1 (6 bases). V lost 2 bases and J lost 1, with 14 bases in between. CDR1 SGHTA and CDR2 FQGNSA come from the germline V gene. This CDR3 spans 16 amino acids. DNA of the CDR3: TGTGCCAGCAGCTTAAGGACAGCTATAACGAACACTGAAGCTTTCTTT. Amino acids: CASSLRTAITNTEAFF. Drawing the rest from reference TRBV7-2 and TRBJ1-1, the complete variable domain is GAGVSQSPSNKVTEKGKDVELRCDPISGHTALYWYRQSLGQGLEFLIYFQGNSAPDKSGLPSDRFSAERTGGSVSTLTIQRTQQEDSAVYLCASSLRTAITNTEAFFGQGTRLTVV.

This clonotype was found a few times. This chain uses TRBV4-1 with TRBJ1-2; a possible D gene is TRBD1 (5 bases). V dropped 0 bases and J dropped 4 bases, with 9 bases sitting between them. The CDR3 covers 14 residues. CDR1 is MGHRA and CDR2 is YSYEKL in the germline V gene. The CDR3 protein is CASSQETGLYGYTF. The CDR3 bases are TGCGCCAGCAGCCAAGAAACAGGCCTCTATGGCTACACCTTC.

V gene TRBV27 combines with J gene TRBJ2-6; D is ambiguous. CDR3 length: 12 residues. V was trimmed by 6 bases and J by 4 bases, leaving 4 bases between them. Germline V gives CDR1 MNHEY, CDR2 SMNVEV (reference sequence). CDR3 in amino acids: CASRTGANVLTF. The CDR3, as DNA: TGTGCCAGCAGAACAGGGGCCAACGTCCTGACTTTC.

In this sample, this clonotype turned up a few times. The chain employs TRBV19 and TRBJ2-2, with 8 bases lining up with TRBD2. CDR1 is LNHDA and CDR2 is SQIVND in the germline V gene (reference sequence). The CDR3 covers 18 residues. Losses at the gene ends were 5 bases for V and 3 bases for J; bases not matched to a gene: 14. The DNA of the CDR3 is TGTGCCAGTAGTCGGGTAGCGGGGTCCAGGAGAGACACCGGGGAGCTGTTTTTT. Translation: CASSRVAGSRRDTGELFF. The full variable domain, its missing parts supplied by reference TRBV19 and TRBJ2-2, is DGGITQSPKYLFRKEGQNVTLSCEQNLNHDAMYWYRQDPGQGLRLIYYSQIVNDFQKGDIAEGYSVSREKKESFPLTVTSAQKNPTAFYLCASSRVAGSRRDTGELFFGEGSRLTVL.

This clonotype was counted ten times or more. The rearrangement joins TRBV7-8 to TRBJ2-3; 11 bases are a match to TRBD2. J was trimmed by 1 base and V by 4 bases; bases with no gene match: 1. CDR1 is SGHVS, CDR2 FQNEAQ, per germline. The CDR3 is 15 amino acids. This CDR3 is CASSWGLAGTDTQYF. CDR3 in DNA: TGTGCCAGCAGCTGGGGACTAGCGGGCACAGATACGCAGTATTTT.

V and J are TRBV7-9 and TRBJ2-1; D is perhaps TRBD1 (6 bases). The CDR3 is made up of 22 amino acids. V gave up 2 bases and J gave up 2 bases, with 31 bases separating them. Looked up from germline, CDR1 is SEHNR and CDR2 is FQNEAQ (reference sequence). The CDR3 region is CASSLLIPLLESGTRAYNEQFF. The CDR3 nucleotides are TGTGCCAGCAGCTTATTAATCCCCCTGCTGGAGTCCGGGACAAGGGCCTACAATGAGCAGTTCTTC.

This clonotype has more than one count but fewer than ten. Here the CDR3 reads CASRTTQRPWMNTEAFF. The CDR3, as DNA: TGTGCCAGCAGAACGACCCAAAGGCCCTGGATGAACACTGAAGCTTTCTTT. V is TRBV6-2 or TRBV6-3 and J is TRBJ1-1; D not certain. The CDR3 is 17 residues long. The V end was cut by 6 bases, the J end by 0 bases, with 20 bases between. Germline assignment: CDR1 MNHEY and CDR2 SVGEGT.

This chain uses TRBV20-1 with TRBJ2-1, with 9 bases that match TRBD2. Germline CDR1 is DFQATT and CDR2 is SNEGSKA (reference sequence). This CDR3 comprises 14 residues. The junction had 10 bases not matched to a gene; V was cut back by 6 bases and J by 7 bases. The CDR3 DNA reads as TGCAGTGCCCCGGAGCGGGGGGCTCCGAATGAGCAGTTCTTC. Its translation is CSAPERGAPNEQFF.

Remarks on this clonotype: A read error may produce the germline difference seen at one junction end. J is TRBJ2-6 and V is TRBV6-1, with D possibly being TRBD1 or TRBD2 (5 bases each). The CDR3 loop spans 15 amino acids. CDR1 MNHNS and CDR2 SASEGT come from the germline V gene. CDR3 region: CASSRDVSGANILTF. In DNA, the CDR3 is TGTGCCAGCTCTCGGGATGTCTCTGGGGCCAACATCCTGACTTTC.

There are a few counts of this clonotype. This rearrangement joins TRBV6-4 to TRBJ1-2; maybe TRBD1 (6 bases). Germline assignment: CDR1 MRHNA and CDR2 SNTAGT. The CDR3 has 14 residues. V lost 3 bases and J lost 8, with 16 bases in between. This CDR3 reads CASSEQGRVGGYTF. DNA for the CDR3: TGTGCCAGCAGTGAACAGGGAAGGGTTGGAGGCTACACCTTC.

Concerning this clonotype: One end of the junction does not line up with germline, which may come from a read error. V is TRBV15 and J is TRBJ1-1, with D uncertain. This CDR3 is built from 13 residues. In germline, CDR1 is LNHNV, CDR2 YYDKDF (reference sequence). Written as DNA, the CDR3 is TGTTCCACCAGCAGAGGTAGTAACACTGAAGCTTTCTTT. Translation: CSTSRGSNTEAFF.

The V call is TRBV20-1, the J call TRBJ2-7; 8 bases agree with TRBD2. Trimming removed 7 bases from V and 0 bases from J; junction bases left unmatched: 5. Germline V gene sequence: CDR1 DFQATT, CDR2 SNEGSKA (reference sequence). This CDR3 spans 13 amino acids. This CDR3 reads CSGGLADSYEQYF. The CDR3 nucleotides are TGCAGTGGCGGACTAGCCGACTCCTACGAGCAGTACTTC.

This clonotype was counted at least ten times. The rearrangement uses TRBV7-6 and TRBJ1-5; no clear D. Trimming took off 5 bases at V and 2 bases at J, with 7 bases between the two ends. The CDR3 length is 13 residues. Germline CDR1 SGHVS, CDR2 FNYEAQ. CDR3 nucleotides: TGTGCCAGCAGCCCCCAACGCAATCAGCCCCAGCATTTT. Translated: CASSPQRNQPQHF.

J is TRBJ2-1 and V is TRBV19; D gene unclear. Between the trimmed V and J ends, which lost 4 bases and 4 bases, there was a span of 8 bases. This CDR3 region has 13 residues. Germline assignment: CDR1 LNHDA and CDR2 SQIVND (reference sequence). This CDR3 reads CASSNGQYNEQFF. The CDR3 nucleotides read TGTGCCAGTAGTAATGGGCAATACAATGAGCAGTTCTTC.

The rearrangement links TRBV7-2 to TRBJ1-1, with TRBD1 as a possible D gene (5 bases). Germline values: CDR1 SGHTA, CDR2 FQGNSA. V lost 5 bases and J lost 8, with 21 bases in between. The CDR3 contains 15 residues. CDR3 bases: TGTGCCAGCAGCGTAGGCGGGGCCGGGGAGCCGGAAGCTTTCTTT. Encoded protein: CASSVGGAGEPEAFF.

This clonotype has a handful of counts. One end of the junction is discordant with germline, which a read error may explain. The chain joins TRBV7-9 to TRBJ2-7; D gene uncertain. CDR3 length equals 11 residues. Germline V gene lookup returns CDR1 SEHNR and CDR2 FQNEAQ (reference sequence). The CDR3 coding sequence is TGTGCCAGCAGCTTAGGGACGGCAGCCTCCTTC. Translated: CASSLGTAASF.

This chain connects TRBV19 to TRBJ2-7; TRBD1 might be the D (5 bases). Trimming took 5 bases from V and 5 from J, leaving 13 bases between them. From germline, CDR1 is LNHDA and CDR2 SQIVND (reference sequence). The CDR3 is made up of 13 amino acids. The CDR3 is CASSGRGPDEQYF. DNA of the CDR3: TGTGCCAGTAGTGGAAGGGGTCCGGACGAGCAGTACTTC.

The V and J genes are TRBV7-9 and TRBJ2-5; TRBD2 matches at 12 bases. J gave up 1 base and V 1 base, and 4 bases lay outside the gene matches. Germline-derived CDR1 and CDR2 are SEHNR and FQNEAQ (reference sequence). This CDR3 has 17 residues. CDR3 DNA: TGTGCCAGCAGCTTAGTTTCTAGCGGGGGGGTCCAAGAGACCCAGTACTTC. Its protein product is CASSLVSSGGVQETQYF.

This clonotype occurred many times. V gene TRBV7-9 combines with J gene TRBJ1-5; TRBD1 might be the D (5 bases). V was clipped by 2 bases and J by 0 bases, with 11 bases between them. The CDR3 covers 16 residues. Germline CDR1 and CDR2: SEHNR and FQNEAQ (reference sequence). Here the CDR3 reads CASSLPQGPSNQPQHF. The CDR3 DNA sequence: TGTGCCAGCAGCTTACCCCAGGGACCTAGCAATCAGCCCCAGCATTTT. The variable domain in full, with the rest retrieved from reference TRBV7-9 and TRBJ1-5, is DTGVSQNPRHKITKRGQNVTFRCDPISEHNRLYWYRQTLGQGPEFLTYFQNEAQLEKSRLLSDRFSAERPKGSFSTLEIQRTEQGDSAMYLCASSLPQGPSNQPQHFGDGTRLSIL.

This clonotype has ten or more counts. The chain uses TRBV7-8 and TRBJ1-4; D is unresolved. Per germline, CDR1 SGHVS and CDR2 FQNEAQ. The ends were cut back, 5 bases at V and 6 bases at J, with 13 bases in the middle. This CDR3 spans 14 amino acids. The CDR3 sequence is CASSPRLTDEKLFF. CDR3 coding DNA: TGTGCCAGCAGCCCCCGCCTAACAGATGAAAAACTGTTTTTT.

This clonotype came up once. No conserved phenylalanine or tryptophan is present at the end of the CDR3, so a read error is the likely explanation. The CDR3 sequence: CASSGYGRGGPYEQYL. The DNA of the CDR3 is TGTGCCAGCAGCGGATACGGGCGGGGGGGGCCCTACGAGCAGTACTTA. The chain couples TRBV7-6 to TRBJ2-7; 9 bases are shared with TRBD2. The V segment lost 5 bases and the J segment 2 bases; nucleotides outside the gene matches: 10. Germline V lookup: CDR1 SGHVS, CDR2 FNYEAQ. The CDR3 is 16 amino acids.